This entry features one T cell receptor (beta chain) sequence. Its cognate antigen is unknown. Repertoires were generated with immunoSEQ multiplex PCR, while TCRdb's copy carries only in-frame clones and drops some. Among over 150,000 clones listed, around 90% were seen once. V shed 0 bases, J shed 6 bases, and the junction held 4 bases outside the gene matches. The CDR3 loop spans 15 amino acids. Germline V CDR1 and CDR2: SGHRS, YFSETQ. This sample is part of a study of T cell responses to AZD1222 COVID-19 vaccine. Study-level information: Timing groups of about 4 and about 12 weeks for second doses were pooled. Study observations and caveats: Possibly, clonal diversity was underestimated; donors were largely white British and included more females. Baseline testing showed seropositivity in only a handful of AZD1222 recipients. Nearly half of unique spike-specific TCRs reportedly avoided B.1.351 and B.1.1.7 mutated regions.

This specimen consisted of peripheral blood, obtained on day 0 of AZD1222 vaccination. The chain carries TRBV5-1 and TRBJ1-4; 8 bases are shared with TRBD1. This TCR came from an adult in good health. CDR3 loop: CASSLGDRQDEKLFF. The CDR3 DNA is TGCGCCAGCAGCTTGGGGGACAGGCAAGATGAAAAACTGTTTTTT.